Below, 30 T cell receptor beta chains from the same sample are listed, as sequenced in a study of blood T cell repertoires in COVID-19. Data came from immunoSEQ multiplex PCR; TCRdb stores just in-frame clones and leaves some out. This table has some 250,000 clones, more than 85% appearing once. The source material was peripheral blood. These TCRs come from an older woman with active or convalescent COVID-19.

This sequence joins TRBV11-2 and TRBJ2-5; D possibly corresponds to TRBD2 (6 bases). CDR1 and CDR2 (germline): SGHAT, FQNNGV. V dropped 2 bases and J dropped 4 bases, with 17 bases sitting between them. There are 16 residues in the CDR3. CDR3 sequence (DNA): TGTGCCAGCAGCTTACGCGGGGCCCATCCTCGAGAGACCCAGTACTTC. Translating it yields CASSLRGAHPRETQYF.

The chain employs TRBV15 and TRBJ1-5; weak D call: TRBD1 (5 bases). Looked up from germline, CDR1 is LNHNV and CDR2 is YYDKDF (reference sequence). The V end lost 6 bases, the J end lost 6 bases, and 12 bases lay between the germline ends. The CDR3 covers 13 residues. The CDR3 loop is CATRGPSGQPQHF. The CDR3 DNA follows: TGTGCCACCAGGGGGCCCTCCGGTCAGCCCCAGCATTTT.

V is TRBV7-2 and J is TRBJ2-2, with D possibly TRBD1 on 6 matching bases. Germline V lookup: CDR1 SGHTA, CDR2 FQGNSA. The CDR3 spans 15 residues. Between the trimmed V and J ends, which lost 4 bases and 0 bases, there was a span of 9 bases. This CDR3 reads CASSSRGSNTGELFF. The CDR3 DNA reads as TGTGCCAGCAGCTCCAGGGGCTCGAACACCGGGGAGCTGTTTTTT.

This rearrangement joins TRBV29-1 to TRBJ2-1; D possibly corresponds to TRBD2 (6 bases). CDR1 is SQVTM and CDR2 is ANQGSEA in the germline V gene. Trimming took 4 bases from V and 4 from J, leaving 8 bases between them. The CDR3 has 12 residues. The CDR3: CSVVRGYNEQFF. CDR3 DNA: TGCAGCGTTGTGCGGGGATACAATGAGCAGTTCTTC.

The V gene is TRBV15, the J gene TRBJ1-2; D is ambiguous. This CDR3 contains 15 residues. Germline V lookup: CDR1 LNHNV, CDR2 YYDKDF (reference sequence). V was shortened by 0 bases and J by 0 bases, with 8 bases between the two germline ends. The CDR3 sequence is CATSRERSPNYGYTF. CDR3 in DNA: TGTGCCACCAGCAGAGAGAGAAGCCCTAACTATGGCTACACCTTC.

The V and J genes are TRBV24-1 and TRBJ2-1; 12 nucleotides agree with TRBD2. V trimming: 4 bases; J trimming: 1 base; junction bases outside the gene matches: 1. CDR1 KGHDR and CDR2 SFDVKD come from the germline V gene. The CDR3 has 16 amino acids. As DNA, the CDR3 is TGTGCCACCAGTGAAGGACTAGCGGGGTCCTACAATGAGCAGTTCTTC. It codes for CATSEGLAGSYNEQFF.

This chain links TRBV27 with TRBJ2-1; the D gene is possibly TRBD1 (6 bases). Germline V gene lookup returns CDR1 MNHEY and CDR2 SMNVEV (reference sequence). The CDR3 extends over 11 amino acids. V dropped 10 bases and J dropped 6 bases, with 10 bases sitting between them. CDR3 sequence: CATEGGNEQFF. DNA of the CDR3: TGTGCCACGGAAGGGGGCAATGAGCAGTTCTTC.

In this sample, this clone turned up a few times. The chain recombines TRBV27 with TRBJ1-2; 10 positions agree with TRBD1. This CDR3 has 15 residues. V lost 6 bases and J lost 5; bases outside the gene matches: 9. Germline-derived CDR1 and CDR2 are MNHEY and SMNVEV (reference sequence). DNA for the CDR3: TGTGCCAGCAGCCTCGCTGGGACAGGGGAGTATGGCTACACCTTC. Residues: CASSLAGTGEYGYTF.

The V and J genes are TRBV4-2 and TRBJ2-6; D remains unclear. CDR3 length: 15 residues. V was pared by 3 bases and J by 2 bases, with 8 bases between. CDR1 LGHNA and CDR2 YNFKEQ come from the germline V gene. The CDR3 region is CASSQANPGANVLTF. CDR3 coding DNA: TGTGCCAGCAGCCAGGCAAATCCTGGGGCCAACGTCCTGACTTTC.

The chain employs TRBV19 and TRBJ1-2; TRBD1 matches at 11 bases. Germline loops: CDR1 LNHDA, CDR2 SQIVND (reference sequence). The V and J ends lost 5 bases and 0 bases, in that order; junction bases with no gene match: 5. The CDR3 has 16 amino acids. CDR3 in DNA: TGTGCCAGTAGTCCGGGGACAGGGGGTTCTAACTATGGCTACACCTTC. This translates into CASSPGTGGSNYGYTF.

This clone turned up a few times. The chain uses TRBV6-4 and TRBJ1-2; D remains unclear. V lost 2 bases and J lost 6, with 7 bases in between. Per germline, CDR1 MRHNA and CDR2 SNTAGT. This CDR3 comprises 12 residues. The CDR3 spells CASSDPADGYTF. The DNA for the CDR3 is TGTGCCAGCAGTGACCCTGCGGATGGCTACACCTTC.

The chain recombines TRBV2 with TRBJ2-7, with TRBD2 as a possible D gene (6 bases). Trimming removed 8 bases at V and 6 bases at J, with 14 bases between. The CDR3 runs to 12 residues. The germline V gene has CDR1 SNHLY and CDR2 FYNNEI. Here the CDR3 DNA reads TGTGCCAGCGGATCTTTTAGCGGCGAGCAGTACTTC. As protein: CASGSFSGEQYF. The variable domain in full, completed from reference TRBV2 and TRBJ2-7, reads EPEVTQTPSHQVTQMGQEVILRCVPISNHLYFYWYRQILGQKVEFLVSFYNNEISEKSEIFDDQFSVERPDGSNFTLKIRSTKLEDSAMYFCASGSFSGEQYFGPGTRLTVT.

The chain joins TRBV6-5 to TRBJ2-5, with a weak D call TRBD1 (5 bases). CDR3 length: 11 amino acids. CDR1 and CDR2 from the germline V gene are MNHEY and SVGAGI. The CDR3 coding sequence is TGTGCAACGCAGGGCCAAGAGACCCAGTACTTC. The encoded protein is CATQGQETQYF.

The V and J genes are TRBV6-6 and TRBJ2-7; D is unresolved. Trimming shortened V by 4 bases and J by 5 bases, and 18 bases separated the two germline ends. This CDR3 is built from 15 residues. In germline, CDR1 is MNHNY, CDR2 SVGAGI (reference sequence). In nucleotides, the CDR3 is TGTGCCAGCAGTTCACGACTTCCCCTGTCGAACGAGCAGTACTTC. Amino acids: CASSSRLPLSNEQYF.

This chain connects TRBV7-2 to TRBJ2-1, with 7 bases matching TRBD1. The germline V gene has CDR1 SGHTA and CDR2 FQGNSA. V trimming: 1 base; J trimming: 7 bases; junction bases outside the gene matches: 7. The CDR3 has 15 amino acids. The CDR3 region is CASSLGGARGNEQFF. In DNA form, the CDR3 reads TGTGCCAGCAGCTTAGGGGGAGCCAGGGGGAATGAGCAGTTCTTC.

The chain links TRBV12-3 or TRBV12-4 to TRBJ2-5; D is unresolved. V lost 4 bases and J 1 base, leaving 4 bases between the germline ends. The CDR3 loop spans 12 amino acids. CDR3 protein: CASSWAQETQYF. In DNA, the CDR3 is TGTGCCAGCAGTTGGGCCCAAGAGACCCAGTACTTC.

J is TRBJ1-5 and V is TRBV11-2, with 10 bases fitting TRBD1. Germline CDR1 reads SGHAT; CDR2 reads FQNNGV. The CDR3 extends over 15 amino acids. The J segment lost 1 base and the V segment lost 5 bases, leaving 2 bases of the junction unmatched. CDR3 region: CASSPDRGSNQPQHF. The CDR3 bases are TGTGCCAGCAGCCCGGACAGGGGGAGCAATCAGCCCCAGCATTTT.

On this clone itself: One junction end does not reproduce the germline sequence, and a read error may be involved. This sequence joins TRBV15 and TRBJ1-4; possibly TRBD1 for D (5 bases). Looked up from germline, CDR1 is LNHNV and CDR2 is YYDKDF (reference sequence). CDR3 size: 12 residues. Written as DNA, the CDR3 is TGTGCCACCTCAAAGGTCCAGGGCCACATGGTTTTT. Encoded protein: CATSKVQGHMVF.

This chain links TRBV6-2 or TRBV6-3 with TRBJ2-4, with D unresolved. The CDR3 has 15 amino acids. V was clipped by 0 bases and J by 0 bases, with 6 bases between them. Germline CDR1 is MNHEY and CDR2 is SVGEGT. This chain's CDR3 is CASSYSPGAKNIQYF. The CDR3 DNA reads TGTGCCAGCAGTTACTCCCCGGGAGCCAAAAACATTCAGTACTTC.

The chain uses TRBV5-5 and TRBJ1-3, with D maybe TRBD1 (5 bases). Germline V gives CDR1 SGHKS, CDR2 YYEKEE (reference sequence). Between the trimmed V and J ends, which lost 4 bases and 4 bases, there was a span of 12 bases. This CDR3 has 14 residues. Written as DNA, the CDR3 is TGTGCCAGCAGCCGTACCGGACAAGGAAACACCATATATTTT. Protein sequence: CASSRTGQGNTIYF.

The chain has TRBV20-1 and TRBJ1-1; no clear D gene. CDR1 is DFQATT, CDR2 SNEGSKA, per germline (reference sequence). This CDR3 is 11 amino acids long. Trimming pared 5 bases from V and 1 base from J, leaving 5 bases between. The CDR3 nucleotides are TGCAGTGCTCCAGGGAACACTGAAGCTTTCTTT. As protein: CSAPGNTEAFF.

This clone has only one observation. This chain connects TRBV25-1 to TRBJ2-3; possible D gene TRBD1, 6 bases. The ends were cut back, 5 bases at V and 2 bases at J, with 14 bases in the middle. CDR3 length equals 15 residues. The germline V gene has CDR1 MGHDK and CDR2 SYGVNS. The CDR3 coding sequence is TGTGCCAGCAGTAAGGGGGTTTTGGACACAGATACGCAGTATTTT. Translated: CASSKGVLDTDTQYF.

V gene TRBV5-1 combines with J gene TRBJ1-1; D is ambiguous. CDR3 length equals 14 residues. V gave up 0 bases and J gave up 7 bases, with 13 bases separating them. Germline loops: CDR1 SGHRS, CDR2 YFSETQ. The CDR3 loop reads CASSLEGGIGEAFF. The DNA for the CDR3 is TGCGCCAGCAGCTTGGAGGGCGGGATCGGTGAAGCTTTCTTT.

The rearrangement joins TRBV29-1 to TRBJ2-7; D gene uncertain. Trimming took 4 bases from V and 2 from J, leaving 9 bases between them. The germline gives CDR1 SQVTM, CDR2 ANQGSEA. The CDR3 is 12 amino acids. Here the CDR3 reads CSVGRQAYEQYF. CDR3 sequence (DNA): TGCAGCGTTGGCCGCCAGGCCTACGAGCAGTACTTC.

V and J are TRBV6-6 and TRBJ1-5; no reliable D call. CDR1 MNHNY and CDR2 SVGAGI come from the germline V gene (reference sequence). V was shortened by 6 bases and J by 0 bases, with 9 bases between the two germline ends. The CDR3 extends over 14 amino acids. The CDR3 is CASSSRVSNQPQHF. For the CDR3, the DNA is TGTGCCAGCAGCTCGAGGGTTAGCAATCAGCCCCAGCATTTT.

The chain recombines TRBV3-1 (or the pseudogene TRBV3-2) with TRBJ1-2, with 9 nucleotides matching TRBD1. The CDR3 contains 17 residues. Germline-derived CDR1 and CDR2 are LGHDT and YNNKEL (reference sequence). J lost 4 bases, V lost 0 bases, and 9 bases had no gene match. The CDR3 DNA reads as TGTGCCAGCAGCCAAGATCGGGGACAGGGCTTCAGCTATGGCTACACCTTC. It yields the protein CASSQDRGQGFSYGYTF.

CDR3 in DNA: TGTGCCAGCAGTTTTTTAGGACAGCTCATTGGGCACGAGCAGTACTTC. This encodes CASSFLGQLIGHEQYF. The J gene is TRBJ2-7, the V gene TRBV27; D is possibly TRBD1 (6 bases). Germline CDR1 MNHEY, CDR2 SMNVEV (reference sequence). V shed 3 bases and J shed 5 bases, with 20 bases lying between them. The CDR3 consists of 16 residues.

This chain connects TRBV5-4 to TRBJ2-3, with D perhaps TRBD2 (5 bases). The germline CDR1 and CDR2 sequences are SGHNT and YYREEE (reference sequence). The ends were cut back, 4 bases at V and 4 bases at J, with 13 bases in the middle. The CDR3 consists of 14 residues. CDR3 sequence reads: CASSTPLAPDTQYF. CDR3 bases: TGTGCCAGCAGCACCCCCCTAGCCCCAGATACGCAGTATTTT.

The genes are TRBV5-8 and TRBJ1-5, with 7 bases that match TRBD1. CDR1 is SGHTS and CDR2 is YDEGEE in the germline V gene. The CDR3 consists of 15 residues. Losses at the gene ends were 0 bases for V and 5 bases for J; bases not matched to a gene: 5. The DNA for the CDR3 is TGTGCCAGCAGCTTGGTTGGAGGGGGCCATCAGCCCCAGCATTTT. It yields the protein CASSLVGGGHQPQHF.

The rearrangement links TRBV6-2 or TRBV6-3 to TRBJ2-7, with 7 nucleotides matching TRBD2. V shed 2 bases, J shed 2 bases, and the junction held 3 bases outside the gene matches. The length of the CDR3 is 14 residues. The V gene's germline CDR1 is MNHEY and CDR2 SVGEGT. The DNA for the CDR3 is TGTGCCAGCAGTTACGGGGCGGGGGCCTACGAGCAGTACTTC. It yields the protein CASSYGAGAYEQYF.